Sequencing of this T cell receptor beta chain was carried out in a study of cytomegalovirus exposure and HLA in healthy donors. The PCR had 60 Vbeta and 13 Jbeta primers. Repertoires were generated with immunoSEQ multiplex PCR, while TCRdb's copy carries only in-frame clones and drops some. The sample has about 120,000 clones, around four fifths seen once. Germline CDR1 MNHNS, CDR2 SASEGT. V was pared by 2 bases and J by 6 bases, with 17 bases between. The CDR3 spans 16 residues. The clonotype comes from a middle-aged man in good health and CMV-seronegative. Sequencing was done on a sample of PBMCs. The rearrangement uses TRBV6-1 and TRBJ2-1; D not certain. As DNA, the CDR3 is TGTGCCAGCAGTGAAATTTTTGGTATTTGGAGCAATGAGCAGTTCTTC. The encoded protein is CASSEIFGIWSNEQFF.